The entry that follows covers one T cell receptor (beta chain) sequence. The sample is drawn from a study of T cell changes during pregnancy in multiple sclerosis. Repertoires were generated with immunoSEQ multiplex PCR, while TCRdb's copy carries only in-frame clones and drops some. Counted here are about 73,000 clones, roughly 90% occurring once; the ten biggest clones make up 9.5%. CDR1 and CDR2 from the germline V gene are SNHLY and FYNNEI. V trimming: 7 bases; J trimming: 9 bases; junction bases outside the gene matches: 10. CDR3 length: 14 residues. The chain is built from TRBV2 and TRBJ1-3; TRBD1 matches at 9 bases. This receptor was identified in a female donor in good health, enrolled as a control in a pregnancy study. Sequencing was performed on peripheral blood, taken after pregnancy. This CDR3 reads CASIRTGAEGTIYF. Written as DNA, the CDR3 is TGTGCCAGCATTAGGACAGGGGCTGAAGGCACCATATATTTT.